This TCR beta chain was sequenced in a study of blood T cell repertoires in COVID-19. Trimming at V came to 5 bases and at J to 2 bases, leaving 3 bases not matched to a gene. Germline lookup yields CDR1 ENHRY and CDR2 SYGVKD. The CDR3 consists of 15 residues. In the original analysis: Reference gene primer amplification in the assay estimated nucleated cell counts. Data came from immunoSEQ multiplex PCR; TCRdb stores just in-frame clones and leaves some out. V, J and clone size were drawn from that table, and D and trimming were deduced from the DNA. The sample lists 200,000 to 250,000 clones; 75% to 90% were seen once.

The sequencing sample was made of peripheral blood. This clonotype was obtained from a human donor in a cohort sampled during active COVID-19. The chain uses TRBV10-3 and TRBJ2-5; 12 bases are a match to TRBD2. This CDR3 is CAISRLAGEQETQYF. CDR3 bases: TGTGCCATCAGTAGACTAGCGGGAGAACAAGAGACCCAGTACTTC.